This T cell receptor beta chain was sequenced in a study of T cell repertoires in aging, cancer and after chemotherapy. Study results and limitations: Healthy donors lost TCR diversity with age mainly through richness, cancer patients through richness and evenness. Across the chemotherapy interval, each cancer cohort showed higher median generation probability, suggesting thymic rebound. Untreated cancer patients had significantly lower blood TCR diversity than age-matched healthy donors.

In the case of this clonotype: No antigen is known for it.

This CDR3 spans 12 amino acids. Trimming pared 7 bases from V and 4 bases from J, leaving 8 bases between. Germline values: CDR1 MNHEY, CDR2 SVGAGI. TRB rearrangements spanning V, D and J were amplified using mixed TRB-A/B primers. One entry per CDR3 protein results from TCRdb running MiXCR on the multiplex PCR reads. The data show about 10,000 distinct CDR3 sequences, 30% to 40% seen once. Peripheral blood genomic DNA, not sorted cells or RNA, was the template. The chain recombines TRBV6-5 with TRBJ1-5, with D tentatively TRBD1 (6 bases). The receptor comes from a human donor in good health. Sequencing used blood. The CDR3 DNA reads TGTGCCAGCAAACAGGGAAATCAGCCCCAGCATTTT. Protein product: CASKQGNQPQHF.